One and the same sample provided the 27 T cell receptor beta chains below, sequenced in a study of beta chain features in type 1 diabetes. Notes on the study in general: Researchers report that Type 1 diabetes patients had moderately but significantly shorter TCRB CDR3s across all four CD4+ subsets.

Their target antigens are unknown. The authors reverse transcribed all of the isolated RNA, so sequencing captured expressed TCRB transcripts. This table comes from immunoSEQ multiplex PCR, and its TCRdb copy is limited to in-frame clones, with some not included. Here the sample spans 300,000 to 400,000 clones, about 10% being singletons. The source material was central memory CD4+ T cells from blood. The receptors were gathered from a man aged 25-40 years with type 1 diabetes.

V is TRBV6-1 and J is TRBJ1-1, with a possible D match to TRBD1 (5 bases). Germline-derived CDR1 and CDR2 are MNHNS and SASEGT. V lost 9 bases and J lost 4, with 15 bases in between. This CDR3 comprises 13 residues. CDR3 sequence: CASAGTLGTEAFF. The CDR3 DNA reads TGTGCCAGTGCCGGGACTCTCGGCACTGAAGCTTTCTTT.

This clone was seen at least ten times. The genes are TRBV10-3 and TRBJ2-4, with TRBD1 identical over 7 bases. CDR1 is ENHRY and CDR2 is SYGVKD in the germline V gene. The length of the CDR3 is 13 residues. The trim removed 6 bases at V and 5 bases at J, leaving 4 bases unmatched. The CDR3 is CAISRDSENIQYF. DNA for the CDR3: TGTGCCATCAGCCGGGACAGTGAAAACATTCAGTACTTC.

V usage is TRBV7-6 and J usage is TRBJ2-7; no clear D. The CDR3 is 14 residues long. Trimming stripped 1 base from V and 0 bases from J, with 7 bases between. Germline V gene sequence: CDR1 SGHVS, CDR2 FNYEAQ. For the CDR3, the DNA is TGTGCCAGCAGCTTAGATGACGGCTCCTACGAGCAGTACTTC. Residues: CASSLDDGSYEQYF.

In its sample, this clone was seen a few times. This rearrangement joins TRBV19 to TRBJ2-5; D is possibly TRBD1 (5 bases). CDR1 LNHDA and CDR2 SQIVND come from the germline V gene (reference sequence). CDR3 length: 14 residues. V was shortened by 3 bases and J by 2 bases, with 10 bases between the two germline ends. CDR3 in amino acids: CASSMDIFQETQYF. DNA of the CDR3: TGTGCCAGTAGTATGGACATTTTTCAAGAGACCCAGTACTTC.

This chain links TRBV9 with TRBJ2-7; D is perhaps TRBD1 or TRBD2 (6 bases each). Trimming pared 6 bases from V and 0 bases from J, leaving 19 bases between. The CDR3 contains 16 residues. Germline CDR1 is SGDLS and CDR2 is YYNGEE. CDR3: CASIWSGARSSYEQYF. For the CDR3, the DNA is TGTGCCAGCATTTGGTCGGGGGCCCGTAGCTCCTACGAGCAGTACTTC.

The CDR3 nucleotides read TGCGCCAGCAGCTTGGACAGCGGATTAAACACCATATATTTT. As protein: CASSLDSGLNTIYF. The rearrangement joins TRBV5-1 to TRBJ1-3; no definite D call. Between the trimmed V and J ends, which lost 0 bases and 6 bases, there was a span of 10 bases. Germline V lookup: CDR1 SGHRS, CDR2 YFSETQ. This CDR3 region has 14 residues. Supplemented by reference TRBV5-1 and TRBJ1-3, the full variable domain reads KAGVTQTPRYLIKTRGQQVTLSCSPISGHRSVSWYQQTPGQGLQFLFEYFSETQRNKGNFPGRFSGRQFSNSRSEMNVSTLELGDSALYLCASSLDSGLNTIYFGEGSWLTVV.

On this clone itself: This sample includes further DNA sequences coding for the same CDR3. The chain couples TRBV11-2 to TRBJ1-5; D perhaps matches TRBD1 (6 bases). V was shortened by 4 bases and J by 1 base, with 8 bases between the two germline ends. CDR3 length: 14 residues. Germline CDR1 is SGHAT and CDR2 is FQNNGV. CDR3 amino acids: CASSSQGSNQPQHF. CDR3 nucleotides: TGTGCCAGCAGCTCTCAGGGGAGCAATCAGCCCCAGCATTTT.

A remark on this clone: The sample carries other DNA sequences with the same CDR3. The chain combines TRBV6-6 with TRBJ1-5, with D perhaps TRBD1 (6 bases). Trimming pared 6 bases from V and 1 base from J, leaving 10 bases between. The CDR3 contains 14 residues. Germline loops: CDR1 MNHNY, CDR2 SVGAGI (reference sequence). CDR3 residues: CASRPDRSNQPQHF. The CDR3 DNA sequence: TGTGCCAGCAGGCCGGACAGAAGCAATCAGCCCCAGCATTTT.

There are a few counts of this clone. CDR3 bases: TGTGCCAGCAGTCCTCAGGACAGATCGTATGGCTACACCTTC. As protein: CASSPQDRSYGYTF. V is TRBV28 and J is TRBJ1-2; a weak D match, TRBD1 (6 bases). V was pared by 5 bases and J by 5 bases, with 15 bases between. This CDR3 spans 14 amino acids. Germline CDR1 and CDR2: MDHEN and SYDVKM.

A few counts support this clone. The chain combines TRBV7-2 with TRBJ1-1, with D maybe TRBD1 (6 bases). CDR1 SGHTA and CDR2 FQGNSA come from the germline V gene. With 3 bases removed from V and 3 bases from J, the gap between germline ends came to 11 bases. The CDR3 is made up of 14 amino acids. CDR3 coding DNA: TGTGCCAGCAGCTTTAAGACAGGCCACACTGAAGCTTTCTTT. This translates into CASSFKTGHTEAFF.

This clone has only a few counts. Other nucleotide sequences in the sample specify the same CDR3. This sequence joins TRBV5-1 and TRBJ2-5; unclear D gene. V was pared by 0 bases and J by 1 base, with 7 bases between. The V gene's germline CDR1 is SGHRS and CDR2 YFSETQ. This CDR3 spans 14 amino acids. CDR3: CASSLVGIQETQYF. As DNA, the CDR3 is TGCGCCAGCAGCTTGGTAGGGATCCAAGAGACCCAGTACTTC.

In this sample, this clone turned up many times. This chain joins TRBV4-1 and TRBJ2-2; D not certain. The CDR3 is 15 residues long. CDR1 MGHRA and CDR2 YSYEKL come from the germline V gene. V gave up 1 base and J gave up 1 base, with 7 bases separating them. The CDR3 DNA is TGCGCCAGCAGCCAAGTCGGTTGGAACACCGGGGAGCTGTTTTTT. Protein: CASSQVGWNTGELFF.

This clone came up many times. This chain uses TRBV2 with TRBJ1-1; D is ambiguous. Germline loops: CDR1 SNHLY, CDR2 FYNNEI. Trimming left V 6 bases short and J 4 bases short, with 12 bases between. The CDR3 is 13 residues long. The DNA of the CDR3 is TGTGCCAGCAGCCTTACAGAGTCCACTGAAGCTTTCTTT. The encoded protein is CASSLTESTEAFF.

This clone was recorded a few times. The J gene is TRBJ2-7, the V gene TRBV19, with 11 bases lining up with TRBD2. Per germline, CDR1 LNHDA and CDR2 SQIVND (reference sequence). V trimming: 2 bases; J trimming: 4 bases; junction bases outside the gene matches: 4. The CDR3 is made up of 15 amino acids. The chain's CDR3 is CASSISGLAEYEQYF. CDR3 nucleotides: TGTGCCAGTAGTATATCGGGACTAGCGGAATACGAGCAGTACTTC. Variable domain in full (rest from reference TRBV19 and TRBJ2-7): DGGITQSPKYLFRKEGQNVTLSCEQNLNHDAMYWYRQDPGQGLRLIYYSQIVNDFQKGDIAEGYSVSREKKESFPLTVTSAQKNPTAFYLCASSISGLAEYEQYFGPGTRLTVT.

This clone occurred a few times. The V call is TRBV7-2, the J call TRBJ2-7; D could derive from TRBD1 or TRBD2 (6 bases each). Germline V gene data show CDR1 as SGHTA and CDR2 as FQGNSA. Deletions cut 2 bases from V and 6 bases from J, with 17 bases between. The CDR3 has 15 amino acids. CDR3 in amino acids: CASSLIWGADSEQYF. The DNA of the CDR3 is TGTGCCAGCAGCTTAATATGGGGGGCTGACTCCGAGCAGTACTTC. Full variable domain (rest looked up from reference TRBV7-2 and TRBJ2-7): GAGVSQSPSNKVTEKGKDVELRCDPISGHTALYWYRQSLGQGLEFLIYFQGNSAPDKSGLPSDRFSAERTGGSVSTLTIQRTQQEDSAVYLCASSLIWGADSEQYFGPGTRLTVT.

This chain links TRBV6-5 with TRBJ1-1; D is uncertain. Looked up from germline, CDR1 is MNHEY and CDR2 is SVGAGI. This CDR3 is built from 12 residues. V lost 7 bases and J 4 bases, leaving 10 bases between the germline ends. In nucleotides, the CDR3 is TGTGCCAGCAACCCTAGCCCCACTGAAGCTTTCTTT. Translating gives CASNPSPTEAFF.

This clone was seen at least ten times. CDR3 loop: CASTWDAKNIQYF. The CDR3 DNA follows: TGTGCCAGCACCTGGGACGCCAAAAACATTCAGTACTTC. J is TRBJ2-4 and V is TRBV18, with D perhaps matching TRBD1 or TRBD2 (5 bases each). V was cut by 8 bases and J by 1 base, with 9 bases left in between. CDR3 length: 13 residues. CDR1 is KGHSH, CDR2 LQKENI, per germline.

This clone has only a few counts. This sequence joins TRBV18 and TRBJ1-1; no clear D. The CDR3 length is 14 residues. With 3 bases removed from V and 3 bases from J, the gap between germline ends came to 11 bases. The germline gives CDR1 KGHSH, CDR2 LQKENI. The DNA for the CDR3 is TGTGCCAGCTCACCCGGTGCTGGTGACACTGAAGCTTTCTTT. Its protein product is CASSPGAGDTEAFF.

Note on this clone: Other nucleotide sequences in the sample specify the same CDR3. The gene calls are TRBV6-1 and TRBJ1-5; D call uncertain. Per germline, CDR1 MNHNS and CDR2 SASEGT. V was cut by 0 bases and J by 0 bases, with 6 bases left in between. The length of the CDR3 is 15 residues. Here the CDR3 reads CASSEAAYSNQPQHF. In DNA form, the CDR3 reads TGTGCCAGCAGTGAAGCCGCCTATAGCAATCAGCCCCAGCATTTT.

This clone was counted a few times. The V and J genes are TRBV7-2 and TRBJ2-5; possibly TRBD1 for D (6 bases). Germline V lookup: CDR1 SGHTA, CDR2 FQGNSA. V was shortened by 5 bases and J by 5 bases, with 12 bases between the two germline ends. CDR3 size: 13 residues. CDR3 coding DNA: TGTGCCAGCAGCCCCATGGGGGCGGAGACCCAGTACTTC. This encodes CASSPMGAETQYF. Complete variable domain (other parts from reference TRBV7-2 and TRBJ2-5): GAGVSQSPSNKVTEKGKDVELRCDPISGHTALYWYRQSLGQGLEFLIYFQGNSAPDKSGLPSDRFSAERTGGSVSTLTIQRTQQEDSAVYLCASSPMGAETQYFGPGTRLLVL.

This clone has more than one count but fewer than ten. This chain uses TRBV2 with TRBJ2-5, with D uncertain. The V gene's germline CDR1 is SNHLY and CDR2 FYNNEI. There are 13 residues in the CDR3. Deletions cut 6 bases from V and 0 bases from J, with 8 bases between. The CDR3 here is CASRDGYQETQYF. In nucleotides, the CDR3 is TGTGCCAGCAGGGACGGCTACCAAGAGACCCAGTACTTC.

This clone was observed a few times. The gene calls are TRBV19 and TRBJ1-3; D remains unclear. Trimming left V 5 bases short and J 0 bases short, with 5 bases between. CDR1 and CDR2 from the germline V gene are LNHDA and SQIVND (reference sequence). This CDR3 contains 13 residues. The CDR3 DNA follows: TGTGCCAGTAGTGAACCCTCTGGAAACACCATATATTTT. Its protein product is CASSEPSGNTIYF.

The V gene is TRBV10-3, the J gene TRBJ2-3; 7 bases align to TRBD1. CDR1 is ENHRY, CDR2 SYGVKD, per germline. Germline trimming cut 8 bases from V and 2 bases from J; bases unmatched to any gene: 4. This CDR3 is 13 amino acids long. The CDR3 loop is CAIGTVYTDTQYF. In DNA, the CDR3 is TGTGCCATCGGGACAGTCTACACAGATACGCAGTATTTT.

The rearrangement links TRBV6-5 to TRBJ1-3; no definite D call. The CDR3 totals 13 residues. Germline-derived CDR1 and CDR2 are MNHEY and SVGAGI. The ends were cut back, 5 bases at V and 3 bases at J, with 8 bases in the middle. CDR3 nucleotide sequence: TGTGCCAGCAGTCGGGTATATGGAAACACCATATATTTT. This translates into CASSRVYGNTIYF.

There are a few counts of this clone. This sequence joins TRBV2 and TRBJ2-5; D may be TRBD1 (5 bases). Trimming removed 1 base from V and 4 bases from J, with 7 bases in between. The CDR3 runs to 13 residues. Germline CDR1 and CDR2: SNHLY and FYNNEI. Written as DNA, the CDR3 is TGTGCCAGCAGTGAAGGTCAGGGAGAGACCCAGTACTTC. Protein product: CASSEGQGETQYF. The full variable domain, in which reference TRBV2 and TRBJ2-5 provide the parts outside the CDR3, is EPEVTQTPSHQVTQMGQEVILRCVPISNHLYFYWYRQILGQKVEFLVSFYNNEISEKSEIFDDQFSVERPDGSNFTLKIRSTKLEDSAMYFCASSEGQGETQYFGPGTRLLVL.

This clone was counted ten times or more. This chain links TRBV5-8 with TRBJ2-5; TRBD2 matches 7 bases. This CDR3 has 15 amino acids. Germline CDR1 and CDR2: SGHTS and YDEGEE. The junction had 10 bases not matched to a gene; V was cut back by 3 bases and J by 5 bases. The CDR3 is CASSWSLAAGETQYF. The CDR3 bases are TGTGCCAGCAGCTGGTCCCTAGCGGCTGGGGAGACCCAGTACTTC. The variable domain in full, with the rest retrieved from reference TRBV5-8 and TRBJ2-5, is EAGVTQSPTHLIKTRGQQATLRCSPISGHTSVYWYQQALGLGLQFLLWYDEGEERNRGNFPPRFSGRQFPNYSSELNVNALELEDSALYLCASSWSLAAGETQYFGPGTRLLVL.

DNA of the CDR3: TGCGCCAGCAGCCAAGATATAGCGGGAGTCAAAAACATTCAGTACTTC. Protein sequence: CASSQDIAGVKNIQYF. V usage is TRBV4-3 and J usage is TRBJ2-4; TRBD2 agrees at 9 bases. The J segment lost 3 bases and the V segment lost 0 bases, leaving 3 bases of the junction unmatched. This CDR3 spans 16 amino acids. The germline V gene encodes CDR1 LGHNA and CDR2 YSLEER.